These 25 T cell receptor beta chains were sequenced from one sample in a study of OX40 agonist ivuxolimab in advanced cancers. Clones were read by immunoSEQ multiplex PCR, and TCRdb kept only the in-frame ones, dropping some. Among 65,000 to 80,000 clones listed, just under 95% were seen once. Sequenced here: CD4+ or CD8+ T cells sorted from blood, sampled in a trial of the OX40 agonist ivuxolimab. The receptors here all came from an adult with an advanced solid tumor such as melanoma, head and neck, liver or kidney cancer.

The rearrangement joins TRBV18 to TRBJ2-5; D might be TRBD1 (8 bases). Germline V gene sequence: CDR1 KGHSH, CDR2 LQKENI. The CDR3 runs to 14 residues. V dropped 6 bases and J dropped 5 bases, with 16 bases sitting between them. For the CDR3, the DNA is TGTGCCAGCTCTACGACAGGGGAGGGGGAGACCCAGTACTTC. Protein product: CASSTTGEGETQYF. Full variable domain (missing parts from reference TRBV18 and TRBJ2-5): NAGVMQNPRHLVRRRGQEARLRCSPMKGHSHVYWYRQLPEEGLKFMVYLQKENIIDESGMPKERFSAEFPKEGPSILRIQQVVRGDSAAYFCASSTTGEGETQYFGPGTRLLVL.

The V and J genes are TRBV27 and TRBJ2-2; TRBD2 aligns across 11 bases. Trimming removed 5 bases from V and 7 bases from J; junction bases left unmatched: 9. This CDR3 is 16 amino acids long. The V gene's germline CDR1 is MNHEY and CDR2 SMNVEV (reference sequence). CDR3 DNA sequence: TGTGCCAGCAGTCCCGGGACTAGCGGAAGGGGCGGGGAGCTGTTTTTT. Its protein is CASSPGTSGRGGELFF.

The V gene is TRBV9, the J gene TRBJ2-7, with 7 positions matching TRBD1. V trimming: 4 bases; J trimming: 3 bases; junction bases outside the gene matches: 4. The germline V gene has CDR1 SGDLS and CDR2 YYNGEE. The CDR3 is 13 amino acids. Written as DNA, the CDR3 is TGTGCCAGCAGCCACGGGACAGACTACGAGCAGTACTTC. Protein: CASSHGTDYEQYF.

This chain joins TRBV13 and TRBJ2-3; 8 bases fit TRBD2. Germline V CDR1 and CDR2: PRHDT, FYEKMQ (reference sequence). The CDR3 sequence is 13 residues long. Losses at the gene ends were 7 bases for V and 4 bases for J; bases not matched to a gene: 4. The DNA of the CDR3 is TGTGCCAGCAAGGCAGCGGGGGCAGATACGCAGTATTTT. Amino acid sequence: CASKAAGADTQYF.

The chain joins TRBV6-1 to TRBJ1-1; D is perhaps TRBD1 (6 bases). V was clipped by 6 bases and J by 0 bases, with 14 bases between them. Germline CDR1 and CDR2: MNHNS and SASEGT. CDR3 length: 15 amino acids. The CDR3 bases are TGTGCCAGCAGCCGAAGGGGGACATTGAACACTGAAGCTTTCTTT. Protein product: CASSRRGTLNTEAFF.

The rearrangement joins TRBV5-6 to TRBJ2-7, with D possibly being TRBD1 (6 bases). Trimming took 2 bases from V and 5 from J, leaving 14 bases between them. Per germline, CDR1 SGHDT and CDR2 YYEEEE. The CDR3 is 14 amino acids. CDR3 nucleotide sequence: TGTGCCAGCAGCTTAGGGCTCAGGGGCGACGAGCAGTACTTC. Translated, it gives CASSLGLRGDEQYF.

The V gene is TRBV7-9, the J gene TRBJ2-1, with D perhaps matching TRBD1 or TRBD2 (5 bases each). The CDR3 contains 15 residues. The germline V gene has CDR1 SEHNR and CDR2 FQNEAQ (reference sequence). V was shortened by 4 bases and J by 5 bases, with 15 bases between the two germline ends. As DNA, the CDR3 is TGTGCCAGCAGCTCGGGACCGACCTTGAACAATGAGCAGTTCTTC. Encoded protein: CASSSGPTLNNEQFF.

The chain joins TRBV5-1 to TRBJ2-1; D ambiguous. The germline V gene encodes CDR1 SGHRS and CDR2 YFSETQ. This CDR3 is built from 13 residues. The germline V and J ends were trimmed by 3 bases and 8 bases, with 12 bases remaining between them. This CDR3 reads CASSWALRDEQFF. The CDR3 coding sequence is TGCGCCAGCAGCTGGGCCCTCCGGGATGAGCAGTTCTTC. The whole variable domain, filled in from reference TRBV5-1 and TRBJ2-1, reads KAGVTQTPRYLIKTRGQQVTLSCSPISGHRSVSWYQQTPGQGLQFLFEYFSETQRNKGNFPGRFSGRQFSNSRSEMNVSTLELGDSALYLCASSWALRDEQFFGPGTRLTVL.

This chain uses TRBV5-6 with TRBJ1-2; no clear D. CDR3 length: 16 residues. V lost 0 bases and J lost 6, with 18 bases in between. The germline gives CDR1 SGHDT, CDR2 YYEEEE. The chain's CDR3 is CASSLVGIGSRHGYTF. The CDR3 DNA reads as TGTGCCAGCAGCTTGGTTGGAATAGGGTCCCGTCATGGCTACACCTTC.

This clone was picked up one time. Written as DNA, the CDR3 is TGTGCCAGCAGCGTCGAGAGTTTCGATACTGAAGCTTTCTTT. Translating it yields CASSVESFDTEAFF. The chain couples TRBV9 to TRBJ1-1; D is unresolved. CDR3 length equals 14 residues. Germline CDR1 is SGDLS and CDR2 is YYNGEE. With 2 bases removed from V and 5 bases from J, the gap between germline ends came to 13 bases.

The CDR3, as DNA: TGTGCCAGCAGCCCTCACCCCAGCGGGGGGGCCACAGATACGCAGTATTTT. Its translation: CASSPHPSGGATDTQYF. J is TRBJ2-3 and V is TRBV7-8; the match to TRBD2 covers 10 bases. Germline CDR1 reads SGHVS; CDR2 reads FQNEAQ. With V trimmed by 5 bases and J by 2 bases, 10 bases remained unmatched. The CDR3 runs to 17 residues.

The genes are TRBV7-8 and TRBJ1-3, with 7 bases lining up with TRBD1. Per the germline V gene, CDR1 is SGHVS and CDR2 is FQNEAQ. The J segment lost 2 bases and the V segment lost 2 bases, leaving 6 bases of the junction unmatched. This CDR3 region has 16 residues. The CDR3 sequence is CASSLNHRGPGNTIYF. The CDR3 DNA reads TGTGCCAGCAGCTTAAATCACAGGGGACCTGGAAACACCATATATTTT.

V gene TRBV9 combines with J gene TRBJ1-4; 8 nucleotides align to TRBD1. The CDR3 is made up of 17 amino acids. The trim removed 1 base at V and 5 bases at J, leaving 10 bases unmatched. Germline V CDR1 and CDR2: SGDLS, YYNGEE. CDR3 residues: CASSVFSGQGLNEKLFF. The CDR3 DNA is TGTGCCAGCAGCGTATTCTCTGGACAGGGTTTAAATGAAAAACTGTTTTTT.

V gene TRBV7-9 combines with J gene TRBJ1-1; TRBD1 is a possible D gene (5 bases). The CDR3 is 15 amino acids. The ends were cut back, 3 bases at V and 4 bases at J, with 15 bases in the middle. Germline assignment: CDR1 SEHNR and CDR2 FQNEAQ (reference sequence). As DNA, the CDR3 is TGTGCCAGCAGCTTTTTCCAGGGTTGGGGCACTGAAGCTTTCTTT. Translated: CASSFFQGWGTEAFF.

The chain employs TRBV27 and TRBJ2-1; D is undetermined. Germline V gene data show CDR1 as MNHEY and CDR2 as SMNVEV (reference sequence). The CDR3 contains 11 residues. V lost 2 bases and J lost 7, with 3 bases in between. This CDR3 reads CASSLRNEQFF. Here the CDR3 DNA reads TGTGCCAGCAGTTTAAGAAATGAGCAGTTCTTC.

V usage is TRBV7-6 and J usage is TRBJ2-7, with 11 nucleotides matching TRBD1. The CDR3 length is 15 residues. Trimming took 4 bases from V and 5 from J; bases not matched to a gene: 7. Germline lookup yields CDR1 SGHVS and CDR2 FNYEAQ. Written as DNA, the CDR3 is TGTGCCAGCAGCTACCTGGACAGGGGGCCCAACGAGCAGTACTTC. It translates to CASSYLDRGPNEQYF.

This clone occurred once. The DNA of the CDR3 is TGTGCCAGCAGTTTGGGTGAGGCAGGGCCGTACAATGAGCAGTTCTTC. Protein sequence: CASSLGEAGPYNEQFF. The chain recombines TRBV27 with TRBJ2-1, with TRBD1 as a possible D gene (5 bases). CDR3 size: 16 residues. Trimming pared 3 bases from V and 4 bases from J, leaving 16 bases between. From germline, CDR1 is MNHEY and CDR2 SMNVEV (reference sequence).

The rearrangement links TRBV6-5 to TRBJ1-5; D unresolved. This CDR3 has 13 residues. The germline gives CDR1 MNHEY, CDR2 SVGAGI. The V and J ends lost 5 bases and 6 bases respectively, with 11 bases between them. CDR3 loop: CASSEAGGQPQHF. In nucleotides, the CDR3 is TGTGCCAGCAGTGAAGCCGGCGGTCAGCCCCAGCATTTT.

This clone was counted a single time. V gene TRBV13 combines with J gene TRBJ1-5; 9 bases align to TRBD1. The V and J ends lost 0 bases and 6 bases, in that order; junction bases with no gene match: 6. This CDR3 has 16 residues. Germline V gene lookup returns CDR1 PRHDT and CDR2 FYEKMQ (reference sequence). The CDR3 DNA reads TGTGCCAGCAGCTTAGGCCGGACAGGGGCCGGTCAGCCCCAGCATTTT. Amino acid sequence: CASSLGRTGAGQPQHF.

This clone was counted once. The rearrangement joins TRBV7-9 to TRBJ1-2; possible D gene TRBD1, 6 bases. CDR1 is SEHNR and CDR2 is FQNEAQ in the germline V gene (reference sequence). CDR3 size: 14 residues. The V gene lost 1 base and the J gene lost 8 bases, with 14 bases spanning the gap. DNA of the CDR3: TGTGCCAGCAGCTTAGAATGGGACATGGGGGGCTACACCTTC. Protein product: CASSLEWDMGGYTF.

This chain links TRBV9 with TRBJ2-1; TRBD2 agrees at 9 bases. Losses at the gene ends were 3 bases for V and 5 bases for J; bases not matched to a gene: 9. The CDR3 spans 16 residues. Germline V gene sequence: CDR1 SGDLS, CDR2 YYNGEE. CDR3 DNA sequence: TGTGCCAGCAGCGAGCCGCGGGGGGGCCTCGACAATGAGCAGTTCTTC. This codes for CASSEPRGGLDNEQFF. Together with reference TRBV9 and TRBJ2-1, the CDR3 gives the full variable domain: DSGVTQTPKHLITATGQRVTLRCSPRSGDLSVYWYQQSLDQGLQFLIQYYNGEERAKGNILERFSAQQFPDLHSELNLSSLELGDSALYFCASSEPRGGLDNEQFFGPGTRLTVL.

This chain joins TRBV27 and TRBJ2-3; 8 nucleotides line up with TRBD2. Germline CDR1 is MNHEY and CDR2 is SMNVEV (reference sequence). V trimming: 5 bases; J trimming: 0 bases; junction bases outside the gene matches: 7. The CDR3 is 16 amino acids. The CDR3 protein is CASSIRLAQSTDTQYF. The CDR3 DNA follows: TGTGCCAGCAGTATCAGACTAGCGCAAAGCACAGATACGCAGTATTTT.

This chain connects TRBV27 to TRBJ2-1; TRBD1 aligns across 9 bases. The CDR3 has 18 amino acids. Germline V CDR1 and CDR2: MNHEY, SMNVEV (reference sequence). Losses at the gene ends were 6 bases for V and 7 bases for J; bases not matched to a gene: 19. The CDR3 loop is CASSILLSGTGPSNEQFF. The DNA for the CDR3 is TGTGCCAGCAGCATACTCCTCTCCGGGACAGGGCCATCGAATGAGCAGTTCTTC.

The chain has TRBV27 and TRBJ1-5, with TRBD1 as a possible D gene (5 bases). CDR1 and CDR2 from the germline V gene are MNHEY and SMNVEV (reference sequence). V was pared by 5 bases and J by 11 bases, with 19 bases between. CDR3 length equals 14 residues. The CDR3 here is CASSPGLGGTSQHF. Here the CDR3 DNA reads TGTGCCAGCAGTCCGGGGCTAGGCGGGACCTCCCAGCATTTT.

The CDR3 nucleotides are TGTGCCAGTAGTATCACGAGGAACGACCATTACGAGCAGTACTTC. Its protein product is CASSITRNDHYEQYF. The V call is TRBV19, the J call TRBJ2-7; D gene unclear. This CDR3 spans 15 amino acids. Germline CDR1 and CDR2: LNHDA and SQIVND (reference sequence). With 3 bases removed from V and 4 bases from J, the gap between germline ends came to 16 bases.